What follows are 24 T cell receptor beta chains derived from one specimen sequenced in a study of shared clonotypes between healthy human individuals (dated by TCRdb to the early 2020s). Library generation was performed with the immunoSEQ multiplex PCR assay. TCRdb took over this immuneACCESS table, retaining in-frame rearrangements with V and J assigned. Such tables are incomplete; in checked studies, under half of the missing clones stem from an unresolved V gene, and the remainder is unexplained. For this sample the table gives approximately 1,500,000 clones, of which around 95% were detected only once. Approximately 1.2% of the sample rests with the top ten. Sequenced: naive CD4+ T cells sorted from blood. In light of the paper, this sample's cell subset or site label describes: CD45RA+ positively selected. The source is a man aged 25-45 years in good health.

The chain links TRBV2 to TRBJ2-7, with D unresolved. The germline gives CDR1 SNHLY, CDR2 FYNNEI. V was pared by 8 bases and J by 4 bases, with 12 bases between. This CDR3 contains 12 residues. In nucleotides, the CDR3 is TGTGCCAGCTGTTGCGATACTTACGAGCAGTACTTC. This sequence encodes CASCCDTYEQYF. The full variable domain, in which reference TRBV2 and TRBJ2-7 provide the parts outside the CDR3, is EPEVTQTPSHQVTQMGQEVILRCVPISNHLYFYWYRQILGQKVEFLVSFYNNEISEKSEIFDDQFSVERPDGSNFTLKIRSTKLEDSAMYFCASCCDTYEQYFGPGTRLTVT.

V gene TRBV9 combines with J gene TRBJ2-3, with 8 bases identical to TRBD2. The CDR3 length is 15 residues. Germline trimming cut 0 bases from V and 0 bases from J; bases unmatched to any gene: 0. CDR1 is SGDLS, CDR2 YYNGEE, per germline. The CDR3 DNA is TGTGCCAGCAGCGTAGGGACTAGCAGCACAGATACGCAGTATTTT. This sequence encodes CASSVGTSSTDTQYF.

The DNA of the CDR3 is TGTGCCAGCAGTGAAGGGCCCGGATCCTACGAGCAGTACTTC. It specifies CASSEGPGSYEQYF. The chain links TRBV2 to TRBJ2-7; D unresolved. CDR1 and CDR2 from the germline V gene are SNHLY and FYNNEI. Trimming removed 1 base from V and 1 base from J, with 8 bases in between. This CDR3 is built from 14 residues.

This chain links TRBV5-5 with TRBJ2-1; maybe TRBD2 (6 bases). This CDR3 contains 18 residues. The V end lost 1 base, the J end lost 3 bases, and 20 bases lay between the germline ends. Per the germline V gene, CDR1 is SGHKS and CDR2 is YYEKEE (reference sequence). DNA of the CDR3: TGTGCCAGCAGCTTGCTGACTCTAGCGAGTAGTCGCTACAATGAGCAGTTCTTC. Amino acid sequence: CASSLLTLASSRYNEQFF.

This clone was recorded once. The V call is TRBV7-2, the J call TRBJ2-7; tentative D call: TRBD1 (6 bases). Germline V CDR1 and CDR2: SGHTA, FQGNSA. V lost 5 bases, J lost 6 bases, and 20 bases lay in between. The CDR3 extends over 15 amino acids. CDR3 bases: TGTGCCAGCAGCCAGACCGGGACATCGGGTGGCGAGCAGTACTTC. Encoded protein: CASSQTGTSGGEQYF.

CDR3 residues: CASSRKYSDTQYF. The DNA for the CDR3 is TGTGCCAGCAGCCGAAAGTATTCAGATACGCAGTATTTT. The chain links TRBV11-1 to TRBJ2-3; D is unclear. The V end lost 5 bases, the J end lost 4 bases, and 10 bases lay between the germline ends. The CDR3 loop spans 13 amino acids. The germline V gene has CDR1 SGHAT and CDR2 FQDESV (reference sequence). The whole variable domain, remainder taken from reference TRBV11-1 and TRBJ2-3, is EAEVAQSPRYKITEKSQAVAFWCDPISGHATLYWYRQILGQGPELLVQFQDESVVDDSQLPKDRFSAERLKGVDSTLKIQPAELGDSAMYLCASSRKYSDTQYFGPGTRLTVL.

The J gene is TRBJ1-2, the V gene TRBV29-1; D not resolved. Looked up from germline, CDR1 is SQVTM and CDR2 is ANQGSEA. The V end lost 7 bases, the J end lost 4 bases, and 13 bases lay between the germline ends. This CDR3 region has 12 residues. CDR3 sequence: CSAAVTLYGYTF. The CDR3 nucleotides are TGCAGCGCTGCGGTAACTCTCTATGGCTACACCTTC.

The chain couples TRBV27 to TRBJ2-1; TRBD2 matches at 9 bases. The trim removed 3 bases at V and 4 bases at J, leaving 4 bases unmatched. The CDR3 sequence is 15 residues long. CDR1 is MNHEY and CDR2 is SMNVEV in the germline V gene (reference sequence). The CDR3 sequence: CASSLRLADYNEQFF. In DNA, the CDR3 is TGTGCCAGCAGTTTGCGACTAGCGGATTACAATGAGCAGTTCTTC.

The chain couples TRBV5-4 to TRBJ2-1; 7 bases align to TRBD2. The V segment lost 4 bases and the J segment 1 base; nucleotides outside the gene matches: 8. The CDR3 contains 16 residues. Germline V gene sequence: CDR1 SGHNT, CDR2 YYREEE (reference sequence). The CDR3: CASSALSGTSYNEQFF. The CDR3 nucleotides read TGTGCCAGCAGCGCCCTAAGCGGGACGTCCTACAATGAGCAGTTCTTC.

The V and J genes are TRBV7-2 and TRBJ2-5; D remains unclear. In germline, CDR1 is SGHTA, CDR2 FQGNSA. The CDR3 covers 14 residues. Trimming took 5 bases from V and 4 from J, leaving 14 bases between them. The DNA for the CDR3 is TGTGCCAGCAGCCCAGTGGGGTCGGGAGAGACCCAGTACTTC. Encoded protein: CASSPVGSGETQYF.

The chain couples TRBV5-1 to TRBJ2-3, with 8 nucleotides matching TRBD2. V gave up 0 bases and J gave up 4 bases; unmatched junction bases: 13. The CDR3 totals 18 residues. Germline V gene sequence: CDR1 SGHRS, CDR2 YFSETQ. The DNA for the CDR3 is TGCGCCAGCAGCTTGGCCGGGTCTAGCGGGTTCCCCCCAGATACGCAGTATTTT. It yields the protein CASSLAGSSGFPPDTQYF. Drawing the rest from reference TRBV5-1 and TRBJ2-3, the complete variable domain is KAGVTQTPRYLIKTRGQQVTLSCSPISGHRSVSWYQQTPGQGLQFLFEYFSETQRNKGNFPGRFSGRQFSNSRSEMNVSTLELGDSALYLCASSLAGSSGFPPDTQYFGPGTRLTVL.

The rearrangement links TRBV7-9 to TRBJ1-1, with D possibly being TRBD1 (6 bases). CDR3 size: 15 residues. Germline V gene sequence: CDR1 SEHNR, CDR2 FQNEAQ (reference sequence). Trimming shortened V by 3 bases and J by 0 bases, and 11 bases separated the two germline ends. As DNA, the CDR3 is TGTGCCAGCAGCTTTTACAGGGAAATGAACACTGAAGCTTTCTTT. Its translation is CASSFYREMNTEAFF.

Regarding this clone: The same CDR3 can be traced to other DNA sequences in this sample. This chain uses TRBV15 with TRBJ1-2; 7 positions agree with TRBD1. The trim removed 3 bases at V and 2 bases at J, leaving 0 bases unmatched. The germline CDR1 and CDR2 sequences are LNHNV and YYDKDF (reference sequence). The CDR3 runs to 13 residues. CDR3 protein: CATSRGQNYGYTF. The DNA of the CDR3 is TGTGCCACCAGCAGGGGACAGAACTATGGCTACACCTTC. Based on the CDR3 plus reference TRBV15 and TRBJ1-2, the full variable domain is DAMVIQNPRYQVTQFGKPVTLSCSQTLNHNVMYWYQQKSSQAPKLLFHYYDKDFNNEADTPDNFQSRRPNTSFCFLDIRSPGLGDTAMYLCATSRGQNYGYTFGSGTRLTVV.

The genes are TRBV7-2 and TRBJ2-5, with a weak D call TRBD2 (5 bases). This CDR3 region has 14 residues. CDR1 SGHTA and CDR2 FQGNSA come from the germline V gene. V was trimmed by 3 bases and J by 4 bases, leaving 12 bases between them. The CDR3 bases are TGTGCCAGCAGCTTTGTACTAGACGGAGAGACCCAGTACTTC. This codes for CASSFVLDGETQYF.

The genes are TRBV9 and TRBJ2-2; possible D gene TRBD2, 6 bases. CDR1 and CDR2 from the germline V gene are SGDLS and YYNGEE. V was shortened by 3 bases and J by 2 bases, with 11 bases between the two germline ends. The length of the CDR3 is 15 residues. CDR3 nucleotide sequence: TGTGCCAGCAGCGGTTCGGGACTTAACACCGGGGAGCTGTTTTTT. Its translation is CASSGSGLNTGELFF.

The chain recombines TRBV5-1 with TRBJ2-6; D unresolved. This CDR3 comprises 14 residues. Trimming cost V 10 bases and J 0 bases, with 11 bases left between them. From germline, CDR1 is SGHRS and CDR2 YFSETQ. CDR3 loop: CASETSSGANVLTF. CDR3 sequence (DNA): TGCGCCTCTGAGACGAGCTCTGGGGCCAACGTCCTGACTTTC. Using reference TRBV5-1 and TRBJ2-6 for the parts outside the CDR3, the full variable domain is KAGVTQTPRYLIKTRGQQVTLSCSPISGHRSVSWYQQTPGQGLQFLFEYFSETQRNKGNFPGRFSGRQFSNSRSEMNVSTLELGDSALYLCASETSSGANVLTFGAGSRLTVL.

V gene TRBV5-1 combines with J gene TRBJ2-7, with 8 bases that match TRBD2. CDR3 length equals 16 residues. With 1 base clipped from V and 1 base from J, the junction kept 7 bases outside the gene matches. Germline CDR1 and CDR2: SGHRS and YFSETQ. The CDR3 DNA is TGCGCCAGCAGCTTGTTGGCACTAGCGGTATCCTACGAGCAGTACTTC. Translated: CASSLLALAVSYEQYF.

The V and J genes are TRBV9 and TRBJ1-3, with a weak D call TRBD1 (5 bases). The V gene's germline CDR1 is SGDLS and CDR2 YYNGEE. This CDR3 comprises 16 residues. Trimming took off 2 bases at V and 0 bases at J, with 12 bases between the two ends. The CDR3 sequence: CASSVGGRISGNTIYF. The CDR3 DNA follows: TGTGCCAGCAGCGTGGGGGGACGGATCTCTGGAAACACCATATATTTT.

The chain recombines TRBV5-1 with TRBJ2-3, with unresolved D. Between the trimmed V and J ends, which lost 6 bases and 2 bases, there was a span of 16 bases. This CDR3 contains 15 residues. Germline CDR1 SGHRS, CDR2 YFSETQ. The CDR3 loop is CASNRIPSYTDTQYF. The CDR3 DNA reads TGCGCCAGCAACCGGATTCCGTCCTACACAGATACGCAGTATTTT. Using reference TRBV5-1 and TRBJ2-3 for the parts outside the CDR3, the full variable domain is KAGVTQTPRYLIKTRGQQVTLSCSPISGHRSVSWYQQTPGQGLQFLFEYFSETQRNKGNFPGRFSGRQFSNSRSEMNVSTLELGDSALYLCASNRIPSYTDTQYFGPGTRLTVL.

The CDR3 DNA follows: TGCGCCAGCAGCTTATCCGGGACAGGTCTCTACGAGCAGTACTTC. This translates into CASSLSGTGLYEQYF. V gene TRBV5-1 combines with J gene TRBJ2-7; 8 bases agree with TRBD1. The CDR3 length is 15 residues. Trimming cost V 2 bases and J 3 bases; bases outside gene matches: 7. Germline V gene lookup returns CDR1 SGHRS and CDR2 YFSETQ. Filled out from reference TRBV5-1 and TRBJ2-7, the complete variable domain reads KAGVTQTPRYLIKTRGQQVTLSCSPISGHRSVSWYQQTPGQGLQFLFEYFSETQRNKGNFPGRFSGRQFSNSRSEMNVSTLELGDSALYLCASSLSGTGLYEQYFGPGTRLTVT.

This rearrangement joins TRBV5-4 to TRBJ1-1; possible D gene TRBD1, 6 bases. From germline, CDR1 is SGHNT and CDR2 YYREEE (reference sequence). The CDR3 spans 15 residues. V lost 1 base, J lost 4 bases, and 14 bases lay in between. CDR3 protein: CASSLIPGAGTEAFF. DNA for the CDR3: TGTGCCAGCAGCTTGATCCCAGGGGCGGGCACTGAAGCTTTCTTT.

This clone was recorded once. The genes are TRBV28 and TRBJ1-2; no clear D. CDR3 length equals 11 residues. The V gene's germline CDR1 is MDHEN and CDR2 SYDVKM. Trimming stripped 8 bases from V and 6 bases from J, with 10 bases between. CDR3 nucleotide sequence: TGTGCCAGCTGGAGTGGGGATGGCTACACCTTC. Its protein is CASWSGDGYTF.

This clone was detected only once. No DNA is shown, since the ends of the CDR3 on it are uncertain; the CDR3 is the one TCRdb lists. The gene calls are TRBV10-3 and TRBJ1-5. The CDR3 is 15 amino acids long, termini counted. The germline V gene has CDR1 ENHRY and CDR2 SYGVKD. This CDR3 is CAISEFGSGLQPQHF.

The CDR3 spells CASDRLANYNEQFF. For the CDR3, the DNA is TGTGCCAGCGATCGGCTAGCGAACTACAATGAGCAGTTCTTC. The chain is built from TRBV2 and TRBJ2-1; D might be TRBD2 (6 bases). The CDR3 is made up of 14 amino acids. Germline-derived CDR1 and CDR2 are SNHLY and FYNNEI. V was shortened by 8 bases and J by 3 bases, with 14 bases between the two germline ends.